This record looks at one TCR beta chain sequence and its context. Its antigen is undetermined. This record belongs to a study of T cell responses to AZD1222 COVID-19 vaccine. Study in general: Pooling was applied to second doses at about 4 or about 12 weeks.

The V gene's germline CDR1 is SGHRS and CDR2 YFSETQ. The CDR3 is 17 amino acids. V was cut by 0 bases and J by 0 bases, with 10 bases left in between. Study observations and caveats: The reported proportion of spike-specific TCRs targeting unmutated variant regions was nearly half. Spike was spanned by vaccine-associated CD4 TCRs, with dominance at 160-218 and 743-854. Baseline seropositivity occurred in only a handful of AZD1222 recipients.

Clones were read by immunoSEQ multiplex PCR, and TCRdb kept only the in-frame ones, dropping some. The data contain 150,000 or so clones, 85% to 90% of them singletons. Sample: peripheral blood, taken on day 0 of AZD1222 vaccination. This clonotype originated in an adult in good health. The chain combines TRBV5-1 with TRBJ1-6; no firm D call. CDR3 in DNA: TGCGCCAGCAGCTTGGTCGTCGGGAACTCCTATAATTCACCCCTCCACTTT. Translation gives CASSLVVGNSYNSPLHF. The whole variable domain, filled in from reference TRBV5-1 and TRBJ1-6, reads KAGVTQTPRYLIKTRGQQVTLSCSPISGHRSVSWYQQTPGQGLQFLFEYFSETQRNKGNFPGRFSGRQFSNSRSEMNVSTLELGDSALYLCASSLVVGNSYNSPLHFGNGTRLTVT.